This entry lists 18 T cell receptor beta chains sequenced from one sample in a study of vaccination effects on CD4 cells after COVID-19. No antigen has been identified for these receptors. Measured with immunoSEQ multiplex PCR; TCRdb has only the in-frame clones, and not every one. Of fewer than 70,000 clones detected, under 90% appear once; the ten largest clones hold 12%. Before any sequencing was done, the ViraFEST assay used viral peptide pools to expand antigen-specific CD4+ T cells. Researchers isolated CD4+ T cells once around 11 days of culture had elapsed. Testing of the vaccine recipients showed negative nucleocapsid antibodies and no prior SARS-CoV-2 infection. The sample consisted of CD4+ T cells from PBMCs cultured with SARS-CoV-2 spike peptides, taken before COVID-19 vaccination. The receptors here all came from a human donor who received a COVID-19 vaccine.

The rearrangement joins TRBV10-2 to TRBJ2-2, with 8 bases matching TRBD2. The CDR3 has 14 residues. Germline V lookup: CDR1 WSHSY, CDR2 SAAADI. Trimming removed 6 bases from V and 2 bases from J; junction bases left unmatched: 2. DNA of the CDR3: TGCGCCAGCAGGCGGGGGGAAAACACCGGGGAGCTGTTTTTT. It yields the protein CASRRGENTGELFF.

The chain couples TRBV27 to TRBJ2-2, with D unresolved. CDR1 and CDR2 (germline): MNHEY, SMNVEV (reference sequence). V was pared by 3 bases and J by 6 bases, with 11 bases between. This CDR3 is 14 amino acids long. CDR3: CASSLTIASGELFF. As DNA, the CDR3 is TGTGCCAGCAGTTTGACCATAGCTTCCGGGGAGCTGTTTTTT.

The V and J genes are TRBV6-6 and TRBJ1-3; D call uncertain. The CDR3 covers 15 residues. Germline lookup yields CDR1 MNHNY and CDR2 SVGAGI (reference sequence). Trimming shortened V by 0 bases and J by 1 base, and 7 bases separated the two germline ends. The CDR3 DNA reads TGTGCCAGCAGTTACTCGTCACAGTCTGGAAACACCATATATTTT. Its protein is CASSYSSQSGNTIYF.

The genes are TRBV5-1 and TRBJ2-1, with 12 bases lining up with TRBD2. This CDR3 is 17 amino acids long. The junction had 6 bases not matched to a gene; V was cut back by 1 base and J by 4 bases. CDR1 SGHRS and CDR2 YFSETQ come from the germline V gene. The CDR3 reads CASSLPGLAGGYNEQFF. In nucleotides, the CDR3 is TGCGCCAGCAGCTTGCCCGGGCTAGCGGGGGGGTACAATGAGCAGTTCTTC. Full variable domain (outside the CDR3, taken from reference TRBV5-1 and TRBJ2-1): KAGVTQTPRYLIKTRGQQVTLSCSPISGHRSVSWYQQTPGQGLQFLFEYFSETQRNKGNFPGRFSGRQFSNSRSEMNVSTLELGDSALYLCASSLPGLAGGYNEQFFGPGTRLTVL.

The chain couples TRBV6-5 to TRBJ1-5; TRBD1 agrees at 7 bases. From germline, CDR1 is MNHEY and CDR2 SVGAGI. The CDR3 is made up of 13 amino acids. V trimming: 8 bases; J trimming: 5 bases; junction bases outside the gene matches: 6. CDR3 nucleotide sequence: TGTGCCAGCCATACCGGGACAGATCAGCCCCAGCATTTT. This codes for CASHTGTDQPQHF.

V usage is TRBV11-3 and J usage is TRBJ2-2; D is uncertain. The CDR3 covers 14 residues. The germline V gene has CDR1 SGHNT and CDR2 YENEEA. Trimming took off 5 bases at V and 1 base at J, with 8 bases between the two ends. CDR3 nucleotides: TGTGCCAGCAGCATAAAGGGGAACACCGGGGAGCTGTTTTTT. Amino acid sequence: CASSIKGNTGELFF.

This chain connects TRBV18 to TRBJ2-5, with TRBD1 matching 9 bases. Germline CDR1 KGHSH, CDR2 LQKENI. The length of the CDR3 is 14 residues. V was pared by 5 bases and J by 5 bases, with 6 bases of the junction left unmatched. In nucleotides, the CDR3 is TGTGCCAGCTCAGAACAGGGGGCCGGGGAGACCCAGTACTTC. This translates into CASSEQGAGETQYF.

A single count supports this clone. For the CDR3, the DNA is TGCAGCGTTGGATACAATGAGCAGTTCTTC. Protein sequence: CSVGYNEQFF. The V call is TRBV29-1, the J call TRBJ2-1, with D unresolved. The germline CDR1 and CDR2 sequences are SQVTM and ANQGSEA. V gave up 4 bases and J gave up 4 bases, with 2 bases separating them. This CDR3 region has 10 residues.

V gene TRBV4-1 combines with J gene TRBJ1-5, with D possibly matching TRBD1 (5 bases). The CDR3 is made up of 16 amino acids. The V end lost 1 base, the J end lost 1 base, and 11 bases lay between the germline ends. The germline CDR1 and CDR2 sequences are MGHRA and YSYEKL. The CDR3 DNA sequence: TGCGCCAGCAGCCAAGTCACGGGACTGAGCAATCAGCCCCAGCATTTT. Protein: CASSQVTGLSNQPQHF.

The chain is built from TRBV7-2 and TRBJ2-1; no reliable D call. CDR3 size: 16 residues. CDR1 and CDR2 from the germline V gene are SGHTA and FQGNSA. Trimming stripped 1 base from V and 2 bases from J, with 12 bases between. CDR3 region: CASSLVQAPAYNEQFF. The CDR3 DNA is TGTGCCAGCAGCTTAGTTCAGGCCCCAGCCTACAATGAGCAGTTCTTC.

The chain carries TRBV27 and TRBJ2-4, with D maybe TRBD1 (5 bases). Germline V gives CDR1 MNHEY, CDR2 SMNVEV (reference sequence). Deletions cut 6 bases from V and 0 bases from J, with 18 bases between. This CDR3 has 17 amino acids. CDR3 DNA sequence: TGTGCCAGCAGCCCTCACTGGGGCATCCAAGCCAAAAACATTCAGTACTTC. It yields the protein CASSPHWGIQAKNIQYF.

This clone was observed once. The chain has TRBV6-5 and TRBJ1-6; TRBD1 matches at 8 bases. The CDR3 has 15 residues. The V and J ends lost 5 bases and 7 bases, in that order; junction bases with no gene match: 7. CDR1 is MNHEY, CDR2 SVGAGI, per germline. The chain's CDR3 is CASSPLGQGNSPLHF. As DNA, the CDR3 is TGTGCCAGCAGTCCCCTCGGACAGGGAAATTCACCCCTCCACTTT.

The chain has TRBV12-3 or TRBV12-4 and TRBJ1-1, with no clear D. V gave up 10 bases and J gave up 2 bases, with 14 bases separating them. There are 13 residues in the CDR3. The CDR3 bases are TGTGCCAAAACGGGCCAGTCCAACACTGAAGCTTTCTTT. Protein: CAKTGQSNTEAFF.

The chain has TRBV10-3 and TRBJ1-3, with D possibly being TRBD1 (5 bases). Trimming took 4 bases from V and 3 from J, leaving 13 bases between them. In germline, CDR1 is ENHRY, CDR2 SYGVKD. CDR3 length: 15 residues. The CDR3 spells CAISGFGGVGNTIYF. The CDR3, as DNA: TGTGCCATCAGTGGGTTCGGGGGAGTTGGAAACACCATATATTTT.

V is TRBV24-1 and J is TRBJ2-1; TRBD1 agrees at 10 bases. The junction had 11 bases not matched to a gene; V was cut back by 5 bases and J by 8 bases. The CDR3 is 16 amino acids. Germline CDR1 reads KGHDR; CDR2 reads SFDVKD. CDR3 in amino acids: CATSGGDRGRRDEQFF. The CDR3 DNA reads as TGTGCCACCAGTGGGGGGGACAGGGGAAGGAGGGATGAGCAGTTCTTC.

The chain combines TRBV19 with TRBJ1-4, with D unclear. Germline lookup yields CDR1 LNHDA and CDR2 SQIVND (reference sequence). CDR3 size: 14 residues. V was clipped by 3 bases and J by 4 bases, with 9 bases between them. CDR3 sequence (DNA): TGTGCCAGTAGTATTCAAGGGAATAATGAAAAACTGTTTTTT. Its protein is CASSIQGNNEKLFF. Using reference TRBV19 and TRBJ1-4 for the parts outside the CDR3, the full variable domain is DGGITQSPKYLFRKEGQNVTLSCEQNLNHDAMYWYRQDPGQGLRLIYYSQIVNDFQKGDIAEGYSVSREKKESFPLTVTSAQKNPTAFYLCASSIQGNNEKLFFGSGTQLSVL.

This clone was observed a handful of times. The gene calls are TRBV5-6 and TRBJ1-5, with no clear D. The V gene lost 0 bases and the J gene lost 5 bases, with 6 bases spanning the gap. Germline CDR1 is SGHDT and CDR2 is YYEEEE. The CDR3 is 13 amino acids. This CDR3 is CASSLALDQPQHF. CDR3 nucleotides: TGTGCCAGCAGCTTGGCGTTAGATCAGCCCCAGCATTTT.

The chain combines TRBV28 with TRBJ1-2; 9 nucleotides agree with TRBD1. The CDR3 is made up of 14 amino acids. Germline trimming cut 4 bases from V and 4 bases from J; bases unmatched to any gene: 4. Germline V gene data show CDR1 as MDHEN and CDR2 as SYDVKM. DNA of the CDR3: TGTGCCAGCAGTTACCGGGACAGGGTCTATGGCTACACCTTC. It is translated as CASSYRDRVYGYTF.